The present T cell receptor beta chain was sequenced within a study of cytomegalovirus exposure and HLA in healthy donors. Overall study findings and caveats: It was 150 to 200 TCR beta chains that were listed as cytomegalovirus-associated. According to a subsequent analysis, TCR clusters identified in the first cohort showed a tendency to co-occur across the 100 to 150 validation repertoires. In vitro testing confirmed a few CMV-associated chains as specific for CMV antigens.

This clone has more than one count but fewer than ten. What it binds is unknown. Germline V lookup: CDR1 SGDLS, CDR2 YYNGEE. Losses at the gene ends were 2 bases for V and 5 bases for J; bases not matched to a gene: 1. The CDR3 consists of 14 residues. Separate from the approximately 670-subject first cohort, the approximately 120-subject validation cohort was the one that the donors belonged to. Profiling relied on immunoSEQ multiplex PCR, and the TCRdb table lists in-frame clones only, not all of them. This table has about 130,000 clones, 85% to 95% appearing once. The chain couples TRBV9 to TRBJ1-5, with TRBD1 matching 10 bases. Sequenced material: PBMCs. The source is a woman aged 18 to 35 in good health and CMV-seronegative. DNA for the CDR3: TGTGCCAGCAGCGTGACAGGGGGCCATCAGCCCCAGCATTTT. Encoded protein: CASSVTGGHQPQHF.